Here is one TCR beta chain with its context. Antigen specificity is unknown. This sample is drawn from a study of graft-versus-host responses after intestinal transplantation. Whole-study context: Recipients across the board were started on anti-thymocyte globulin induction, then kept on tacrolimus and steroids for around three years.

The method was immunoSEQ multiplex PCR; TCRdb's version includes in-frame clones alone and lacks a portion of them. The repertoire has some 40,000 clones, roughly 90% of them found once; the top ten carry approximately 7.1%. Study results and limitations: Graft-donor T cell macrochimerism coincided with high graft-versus-host to host-versus-graft clonal ratios in allografts. In recipient marrow, GvH clones were found, and some appeared first in ileum or blood.

This CDR3 region has 15 residues. The germline V gene encodes CDR1 SGHVS and CDR2 FQNEAQ. The V and J ends lost 4 bases and 7 bases respectively, with 17 bases between them. The clonotype was recovered from a human patient who received an intestinal transplant, so some T cells may come from the graft donor. This chain joins TRBV7-8 and TRBJ2-1; D possibly matches TRBD1 or TRBD2 (6 bases each). Material: PBMCs, obtained about nine months after transplant. CDR3 nucleotides: TGTGCCAGCAGCTCCGGGGGCCCCGCGGGAAATGAGCAGTTCTTC. Its translation is CASSSGGPAGNEQFF.